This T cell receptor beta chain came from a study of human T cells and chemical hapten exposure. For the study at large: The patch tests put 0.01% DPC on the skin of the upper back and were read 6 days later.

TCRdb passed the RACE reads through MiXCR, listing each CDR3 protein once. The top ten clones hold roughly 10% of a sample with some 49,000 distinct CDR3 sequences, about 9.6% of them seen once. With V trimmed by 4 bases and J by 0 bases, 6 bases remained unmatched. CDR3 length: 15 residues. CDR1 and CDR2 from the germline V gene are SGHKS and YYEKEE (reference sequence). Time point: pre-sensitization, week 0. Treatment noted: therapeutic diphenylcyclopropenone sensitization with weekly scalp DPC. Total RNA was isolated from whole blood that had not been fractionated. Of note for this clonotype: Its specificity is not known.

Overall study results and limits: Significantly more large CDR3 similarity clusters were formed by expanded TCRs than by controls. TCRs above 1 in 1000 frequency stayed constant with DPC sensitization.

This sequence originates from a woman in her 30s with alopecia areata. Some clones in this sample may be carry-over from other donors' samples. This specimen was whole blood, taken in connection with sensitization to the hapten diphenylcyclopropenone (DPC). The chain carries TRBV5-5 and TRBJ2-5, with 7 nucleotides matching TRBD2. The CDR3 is CASSLRDYHQETQYF. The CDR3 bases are TGTGCCAGCAGCCTCCGGGACTACCACCAAGAGACCCAGTACTTC.